The clone carrying this T cell receptor (beta chain) came up a few times. Memory CD4+ cells were defined as CD4+CD45RO+CD25-. The CDR3 consists of 15 residues. Trimming stripped 5 bases from V and 4 bases from J, with 14 bases between. Germline V lookup: CDR1 SGHTA, CDR2 FQGNSA. TCRdb re-derived calls from the 5' RACE reads in MiXCR, one entry per CDR3 protein. In the table there are around 52,000 distinct CDR3 sequences, around 26% of which are singletons. This TCR was sampled from a female donor with breast cancer. The chain employs TRBV7-2 and TRBJ1-4; no clear D. Sequencing was performed on tumor-infiltrating memory CD4+ T cells sorted from the breast tumor. Specified subset: memory CD4+ T cells, CD4+CD45RO+CD25-. As DNA, the CDR3 is TGTGCCAGCAGCACTTACATGGGAATTAATGAAAAACTGTTTTTT. This encodes CASSTYMGINEKLFF.